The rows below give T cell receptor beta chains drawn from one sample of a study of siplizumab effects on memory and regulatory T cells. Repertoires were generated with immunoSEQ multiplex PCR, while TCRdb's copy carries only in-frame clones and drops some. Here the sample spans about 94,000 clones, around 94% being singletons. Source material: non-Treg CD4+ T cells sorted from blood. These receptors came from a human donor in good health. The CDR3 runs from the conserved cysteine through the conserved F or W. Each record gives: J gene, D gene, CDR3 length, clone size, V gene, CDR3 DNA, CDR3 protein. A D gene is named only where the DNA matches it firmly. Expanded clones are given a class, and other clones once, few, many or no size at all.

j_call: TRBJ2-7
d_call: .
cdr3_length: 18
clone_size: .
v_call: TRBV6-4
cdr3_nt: TGTGCCAGCAGTGACACAAGGGACCGGGGAACTGATGGTTCCGAGCAGTACTTC
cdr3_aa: CASSDTRDRGTDGSEQYF

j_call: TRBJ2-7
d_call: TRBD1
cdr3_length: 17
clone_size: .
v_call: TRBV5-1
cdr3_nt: TGCGCCAGCAGCCCCGGACAGGGGGCGACCCCTCTTTACGAGCAGTACTTC
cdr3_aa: CASSPGQGATPLYEQYF

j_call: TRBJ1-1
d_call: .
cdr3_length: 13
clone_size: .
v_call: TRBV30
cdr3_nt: TGTGCCTGGATTAAAGGGGTGGGGACTGAAGCTTTCTTT
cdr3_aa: CAWIKGVGTEAFF

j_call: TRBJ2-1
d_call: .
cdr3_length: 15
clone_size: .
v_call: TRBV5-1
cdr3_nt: TGCGCCAGCAGCCGTGGTGGGATTACTTACAATGAGCAGTTCTTC
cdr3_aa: CASSRGGITYNEQFF

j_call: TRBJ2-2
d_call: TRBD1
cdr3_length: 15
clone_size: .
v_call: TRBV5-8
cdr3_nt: TGTGCCAGCAGCTTGGGGACAGGGGGCACCGGGGAGCTGTTTTTT
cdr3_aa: CASSLGTGGTGELFF

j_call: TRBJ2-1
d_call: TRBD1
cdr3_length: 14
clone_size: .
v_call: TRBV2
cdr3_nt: TGTGCCAGCAGAGAGAGACAGGGCTACAATGAGCAGTTCTTC
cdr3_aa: CASRERQGYNEQFF

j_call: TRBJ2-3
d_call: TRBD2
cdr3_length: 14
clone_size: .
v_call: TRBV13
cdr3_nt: TGTGCCAGCAGCGATACTAGCGGCACAGATACGCAGTATTTT
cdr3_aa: CASSDTSGTDTQYF

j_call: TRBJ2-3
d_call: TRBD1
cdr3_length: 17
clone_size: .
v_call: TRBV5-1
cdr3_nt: TGCGCCAGCAGCTTGGGAGCTGGGACAGGGATCCCAGATACGCAGTATTTT
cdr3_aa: CASSLGAGTGIPDTQYF

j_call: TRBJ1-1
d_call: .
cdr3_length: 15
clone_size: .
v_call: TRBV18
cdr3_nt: TGTGCCAGCTCACCGACTAAATCCCCCTACACTGAAGCTTTCTTT
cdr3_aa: CASSPTKSPYTEAFF

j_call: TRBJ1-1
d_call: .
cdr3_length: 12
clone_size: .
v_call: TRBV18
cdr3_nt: TGTGCCAGCTCCCGGACAGTCGCTGAAGCTTTCTTT
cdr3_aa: CASSRTVAEAFF

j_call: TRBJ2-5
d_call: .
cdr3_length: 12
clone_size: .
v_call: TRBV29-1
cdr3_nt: TGCAGCGTTGAAAAGGGACTCGAGACCCAGTACTTC
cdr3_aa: CSVEKGLETQYF

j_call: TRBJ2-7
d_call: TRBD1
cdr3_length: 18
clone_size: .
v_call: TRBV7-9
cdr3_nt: TGTGCCAGCAGCTTAGGAACTTTTCGGGACAGGGGCTCCTACGAGCAGTACTTC
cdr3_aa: CASSLGTFRDRGSYEQYF

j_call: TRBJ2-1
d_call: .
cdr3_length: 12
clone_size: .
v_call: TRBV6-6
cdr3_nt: TGTGCCAGCTCGAGCGGCTACAATGAGCAGTTCTTC
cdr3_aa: CASSSGYNEQFF

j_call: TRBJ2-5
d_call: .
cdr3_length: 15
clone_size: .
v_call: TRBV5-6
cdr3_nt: TGTGCCAGCAGCAACCGGGACTCGAACGAGGAGACCCAGTACTTC
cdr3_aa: CASSNRDSNEETQYF

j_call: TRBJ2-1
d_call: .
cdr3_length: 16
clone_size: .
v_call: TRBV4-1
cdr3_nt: TGCGCCAGCAGCCAACCCCGGCAGGGAGCCTACAATGAGCAGTTCTTC
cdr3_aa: CASSQPRQGAYNEQFF

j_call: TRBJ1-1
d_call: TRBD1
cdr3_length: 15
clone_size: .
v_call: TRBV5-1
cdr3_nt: TGCGCCAGCAGCGGGTCGACAGGGTCGAACACTGAAGCTTTCTTT
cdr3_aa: CASSGSTGSNTEAFF

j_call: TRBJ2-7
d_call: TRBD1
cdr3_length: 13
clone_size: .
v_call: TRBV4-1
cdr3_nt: TGCGCCAGCAGCCGTGACAGGGGGCGCGACCAGTACTTC
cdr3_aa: CASSRDRGRDQYF

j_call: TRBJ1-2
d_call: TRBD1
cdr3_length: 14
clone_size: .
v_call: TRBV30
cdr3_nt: TGTGCCTGGAGTTTTGACAGGGGGCCGGGAGGCTACACCTTC
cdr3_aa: CAWSFDRGPGGYTF

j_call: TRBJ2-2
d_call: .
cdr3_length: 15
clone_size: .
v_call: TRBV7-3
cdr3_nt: TGTGCCAGCAGCTTAGGGCTAGCGAACACCGGGGAGCTGTTTTTT
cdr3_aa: CASSLGLANTGELFF

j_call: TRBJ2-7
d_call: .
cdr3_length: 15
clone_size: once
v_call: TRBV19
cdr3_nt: TGTGCCAGTAGTAAGGAAGGGAACCCGGTTTACGAGCAGTACTTC
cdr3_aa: CASSKEGNPVYEQYF

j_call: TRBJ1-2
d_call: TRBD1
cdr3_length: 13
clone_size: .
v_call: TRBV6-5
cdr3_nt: TGTGCCAGCAGAATGACAGGGGTAGGCGGCTACACCTTC
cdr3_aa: CASRMTGVGGYTF

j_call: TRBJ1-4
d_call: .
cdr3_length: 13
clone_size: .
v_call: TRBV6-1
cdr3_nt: TGTGCCAGCAGTGTTAGAGGAGGTGAAAAACTGTTTTTT
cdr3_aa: CASSVRGGEKLFF

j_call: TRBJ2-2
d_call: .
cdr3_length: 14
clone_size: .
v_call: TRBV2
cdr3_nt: TGTGCCAGCAACGGACTAAGGAACACCGGGGAGCTGTTTTTT
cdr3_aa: CASNGLRNTGELFF

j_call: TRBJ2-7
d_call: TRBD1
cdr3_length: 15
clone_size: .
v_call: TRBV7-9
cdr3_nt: TGTGCCAGCAGCTTAGCCCAGGGGGCGCTGGACGAGCAGTACTTC
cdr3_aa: CASSLAQGALDEQYF

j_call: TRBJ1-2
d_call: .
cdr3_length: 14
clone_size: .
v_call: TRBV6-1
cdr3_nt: TGTGCCAGCAGTGAAGGGGGGGGCGCCTATGGCTACACCTTC
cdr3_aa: CASSEGGGAYGYTF

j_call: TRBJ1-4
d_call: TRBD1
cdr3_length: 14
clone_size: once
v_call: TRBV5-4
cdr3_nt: TGTGCCAGCAGCCGACAGGGGTCTAATGAAAAACTGTTTTTT
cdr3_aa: CASSRQGSNEKLFF

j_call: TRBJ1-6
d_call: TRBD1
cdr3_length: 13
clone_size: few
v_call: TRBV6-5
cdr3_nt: TGTGCCAGCAATAGACAGGGGGCTTCACCCCTCCACTTT
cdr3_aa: CASNRQGASPLHF

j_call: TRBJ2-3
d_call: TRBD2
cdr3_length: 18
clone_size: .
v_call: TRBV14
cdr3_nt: TGTGCCAGCAGCTTCCTCGAGGGCCTAGCGGGTAACACAGATACGCAGTATTTT
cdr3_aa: CASSFLEGLAGNTDTQYF

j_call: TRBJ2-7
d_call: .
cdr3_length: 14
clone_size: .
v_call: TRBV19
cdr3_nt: TGTGCCAGTAGTATAGGTAGCGGCAGCTACGAGCAGTACTTC
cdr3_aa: CASSIGSGSYEQYF

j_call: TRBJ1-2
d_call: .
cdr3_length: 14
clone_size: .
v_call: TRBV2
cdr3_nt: TGTGCCAGCAGTGAAAGGGGCGGACCCTATGGCTACACCTTC
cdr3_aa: CASSERGGPYGYTF

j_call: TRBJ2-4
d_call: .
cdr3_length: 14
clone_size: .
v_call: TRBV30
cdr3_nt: TGTGCCTGGAGTGTAGCGGGAGCCAAAAACATTCAGTACTTC
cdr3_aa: CAWSVAGAKNIQYF

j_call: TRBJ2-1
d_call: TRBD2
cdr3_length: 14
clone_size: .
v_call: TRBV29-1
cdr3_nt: TGCAGCTCGGGACTAGCGGGGGGATACAATGAGCAGTTCTTC
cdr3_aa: CSSGLAGGYNEQFF

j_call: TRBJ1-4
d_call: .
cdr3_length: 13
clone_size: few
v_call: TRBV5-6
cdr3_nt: TGTGCCAGCAGCCTATCTTCGGGTGAAAAACTGTTTTTT
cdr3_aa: CASSLSSGEKLFF

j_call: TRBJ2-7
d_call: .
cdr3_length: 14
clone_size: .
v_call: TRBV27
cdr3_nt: TGTGCCAGCAGTTTATCTGTGTCTGGAACCGAGCAGTACTTC
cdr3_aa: CASSLSVSGTEQYF

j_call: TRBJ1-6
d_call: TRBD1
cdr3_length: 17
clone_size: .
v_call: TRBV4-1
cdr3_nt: TGCGCCAGCAGCCAAGGATTAATGAGACAGGGTAATTCACCCCTCCACTTT
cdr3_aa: CASSQGLMRQGNSPLHF

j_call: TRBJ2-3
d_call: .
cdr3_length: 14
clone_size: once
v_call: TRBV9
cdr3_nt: TGTGCCAGCAGCGTGAGGGGAAGCACAGATACGCAGTATTTT
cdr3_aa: CASSVRGSTDTQYF

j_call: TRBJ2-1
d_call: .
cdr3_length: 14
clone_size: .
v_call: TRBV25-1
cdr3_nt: TGTGCCAGCAGTGGCGTCGGGGCCTACAATGAGCAGTTCTTC
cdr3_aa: CASSGVGAYNEQFF

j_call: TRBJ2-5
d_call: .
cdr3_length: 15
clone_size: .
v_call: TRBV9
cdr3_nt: TGTGCCAGCAGCGTAGGAGGTGCAGTCCAAGAGACCCAGTACTTC
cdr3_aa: CASSVGGAVQETQYF

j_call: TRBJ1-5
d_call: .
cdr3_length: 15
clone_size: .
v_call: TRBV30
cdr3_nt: TGTGCCTGGAGTGTAGGGTGGGGGGCTGGTCAGCCCCAGCATTTT
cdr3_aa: CAWSVGWGAGQPQHF

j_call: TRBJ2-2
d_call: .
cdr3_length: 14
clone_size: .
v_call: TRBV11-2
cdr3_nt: TGTGCCAGCAGCTTAACGGGTGGCACCGGGGAGCTGTTTTTT
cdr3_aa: CASSLTGGTGELFF

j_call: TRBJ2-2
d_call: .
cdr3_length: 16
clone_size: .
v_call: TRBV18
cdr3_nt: TGTGCCAGCTCACCACCGGGGACACCGATTACCGGGGAGCTGTTTTTT
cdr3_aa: CASSPPGTPITGELFF

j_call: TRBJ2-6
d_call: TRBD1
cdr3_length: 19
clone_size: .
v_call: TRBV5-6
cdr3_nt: TGTGCCAGCAGCCTACGACAGGGGGCTCGCCGAGCAGGGGCCAACGTCCTGACTTTC
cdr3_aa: CASSLRQGARRAGANVLTF